This paragraph covers one T cell receptor (beta chain) sequence. Which antigen it targets is not known. Base qualities are not at hand, and no much larger clone is one base apart. The V end loses 0 bases and the J end loses 0 bases, and a stretch of 15 bases separates them. The CDR3 measures 17 amino acids from cysteine to phenylalanine. The read is trimmed to its CDR3 DNA, 51 bases read in frame from base 1. Taken from the germline V gene (reference sequence), the CDR1 and CDR2 loops are DFQATT and SNEGSKA. Library preparation employed 5' RACE. TCRdb names Illumina HiSeq 2500 as the instrument used. A second roughly 6 to 12 cycle PCR used a sample-barcoded 5' primer and a J-beta primer mix. Each TCR beta cDNA molecule received a unique molecular identifier from a template-switch 5' adaptor carrying 12 random nucleotides. At least 2.5 million CDR3-containing paired-end reads were obtained from each sample. First-strand cDNA was synthesized from all RNA with the Mint cDNA synthesis kit, primed by a TRBC-specific oligonucleotide. After uracil-DNA glycosylase treatment, a first 18-cycle PCR used universal primers M1SS and BC2_uni_R on all cDNA. Per the original workflow: For normalization, 1 million high-quality reads, each with a distinct molecular identifier, were randomly selected from each sample. Reads sharing molecular identifiers were discarded rather than binned into consensus sequences. CDR3 identification, clonotype clustering and error correction used MiTCR with a Q25 quality threshold and the strictest error-elimination algorithm. A nonparametric unseen species model with Euler transformation was used to estimate a lower bound on total TCR beta diversity. TCRdb reanalyzed the raw reads on its own, using fastp at Q25 for trimming and MiXCR for clone calling, and kept in-frame beta chains. For every CDR3 protein sequence, its rows merge into one entry that carries the most common genes and DNA. TCRdb, not the original authors, processed these V and J calls. The sample yields almost 800,000 distinct CDR3 sequences; more than 45% were counted once. Roughly 22% of the sample rests with the top ten.

Donors were roughly 40 systemically healthy Caucasian individuals from Russia aged about 6 to 100 years. Around 10 milliliters of peripheral blood were collected from each donor into EDTA-treated Vacutainer tubes. Ficoll-Paque density-gradient centrifugation was used to isolate PBMCs, with at least 7 million per sample. Trizol reagent was used to extract total RNA from PBMCs, with at least 5.5 micrograms per sample. The percentages of naive CD45RAhigh/CD27high T cells were determined by flow cytometry on a PBMC aliquot from every donor. This sample was taken from a study of blood T cells in healthy people across ages (dated by TCRdb to about 2015). About the full investigation: In model experiments, roughly one uniquely barcoded TCR beta cDNA molecule per two T cells was captured by template switching. Using deep sequencing normalized with unique cDNA molecular identifiers, the study measured how TCR beta repertoire diversity changes with age. To avoid experimental bias, donors of different ages were distributed randomly across sequencing lanes. Two additional independent replicas of 1 million unique cDNA reads from the same blood draw were analyzed for two donors (one aged 18 to 30 and one aged 80 or older). Donors were grouped into four age groups: young (average 16 years), middle-aged (roughly 38), aged (62) and long-lived (approximately 78).

General conclusions and limits of the study: Since profiling was done on bulk unsorted PBMCs, naive and antigen-experienced compartments could not be conclusively compared. The percentage of naive T cells measured by flow cytometry correlated strongly with observed TCR beta diversity. Because donor CMV infection status was unknown, age-related changes in expanded clonotypes were potentially confounded. Total diversity estimates from one million sequenced T cells were considered lower bounds and underestimates. Observed TCR beta diversity per million T cells fell roughly linearly with age, and a significant reduction was already apparent by age roughly 40. Compared with the aged group, the long-lived group had more naive CD4+ T cells, fewer expanded clones and increased TCR diversity, a pattern suggesting age selection.

This receptor chain uses TRBV20-1 and TRBJ2-1; a tentative D call is TRBD2 (5 bases match). Material: blood. The sequence derives from a man between 25 and 39 years old in good health. CDR3 reads: CSARDQFRGLSYNEQFF. The DNA reads TGCAGTGCTAGAGACCAATTTCGCGGACTCTCCTACAATGAGCAGTTCTTC.